The sequence of this T cell receptor (beta chain) was determined in a study of shared clonotypes between healthy human individuals. Findings and limits, study-wide: Investigators expected sequencing depth to affect clonotype sharing among donors.

For each subset, genomic DNA was distributed in equal portions over several immunoSEQ plates. Here immunoSEQ multiplex PCR was the method, and the copy in TCRdb shows in-frame clones only, minus some. The sample lists approximately 2,300,000 clones, around 90% occurring once. Regarding this clone: What it recognizes is unknown. This specimen includes other DNA sequences encoding the same CDR3.

The CDR3 is made up of 15 amino acids. Trimming cost V 0 bases and J 2 bases; bases outside gene matches: 2. Germline loops: CDR1 MNHEY, CDR2 SVGAGI. Input material: naive CD4+ T cells from PBMCs. The subset is: CD45RA+ positively selected. The chain couples TRBV6-5 to TRBJ2-7, with 9 bases fitting TRBD1. This TCR was sampled from a man younger than 30 in good health. Some clones in this sample may be carry-over from other donors' samples. The DNA for the CDR3 is TGTGCCAGCAGTTACTCTAGGACAGGGGCCTACGAGCAGTACTTC. Translating it yields CASSYSRTGAYEQYF.